The entry below gives a single T cell receptor beta chain sequence along with its context. Individuals aged roughly 18 to 95 years were recruited from about two dozen US areas. Participants were placed into cohorts based on the clinical history they reported. From germline, CDR1 is LNHDA and CDR2 SQIVND (reference sequence). CDR3 size: 10 residues. Trimming left V 10 bases short and J 7 bases short, with 10 bases between. This entry comes from a study of blood T cell repertoires in COVID-19. Across the study: T cells, B-cell-depleted T cells, or PBMCs provided the cDNA or gDNA that served as material.

As originally analysed: Amplification with reference gene primers provided the estimates of nucleated cell counts. Sequenced by immunoSEQ multiplex PCR; TCRdb stores in-frame clones only, minus some. From that table come the V and J calls and clone size; the DNA was used to work out D and trimming. Here the sample spans more than 200,000 clones, about 90% being singletons. This TCR derives from a woman aged 25 to 45 with acute COVID-19. The sequencing sample was made of PBMCs or T cells enriched from blood (not recorded which). The V gene is TRBV19, the J gene TRBJ1-2; no clear D gene. CDR3 loop: CAILRGGYTF. CDR3 coding DNA: TGTGCCATTCTCCGGGGTGGCTACACCTTC.